The clone carrying this T cell receptor (beta chain) has more than one count but fewer than ten. The data are from a study of blood T cell repertoires in COVID-19. Study at large: There were acute and convalescent COVID-19 samples, and they came from the United States, Italy and Spain. PBMCs, B-cell-depleted T cells, or T cells provided the cDNA or gDNA that made up the material.

The CDR3 has 14 amino acids. V was shortened by 5 bases and J by 6 bases, with 13 bases between the two germline ends. Germline CDR1 and CDR2: MDHEN and SYDVKM. The Seattle patients joined while their infection was active and were tracked longitudinally afterward. Original handling: It was from reference gene primer amplification that nucleated cell counts were estimated. Measured with immunoSEQ multiplex PCR; TCRdb has only the in-frame clones, and not every one. D and trimming were read from the DNA, whereas the V and J calls and clone size are those reported in that table. The sample carries about 220,000 clones, 80% to 85% recorded once.

Sequencing used peripheral blood. The sequence derives from a woman between 70 and 85 years old with COVID-19, enrolled during active disease. The chain combines TRBV28 with TRBJ1-4, with unresolved D. CDR3 protein: CASSPSALDEKLFF. The CDR3 DNA follows: TGTGCCAGCAGTCCGAGTGCCTTGGATGAAAAACTGTTTTTT.